Below, 5 T cell receptor beta chains from the same sample are listed, as sequenced in a study of blood T cells in healthy people across ages. PCR was performed a second time for about 7 to 11 cycles using a sample-barcoded 5' primer and a J-beta primer mix. MiXCR, run by TCRdb on the 5' RACE reads, gives a single entry per CDR3 protein. The table lists roughly 1.6 million distinct CDR3 sequences, roughly 32% of them singletons. The sample taken for sequencing was blood. These receptors were obtained from a woman aged 30 to 39 in good health.

The table lists this clonotype with many counts. V gene TRBV6-6 combines with J gene TRBJ2-7; 12 bases fit TRBD2. The length of the CDR3 is 15 residues. The germline V gene encodes CDR1 MNHNY and CDR2 SVGAGI (reference sequence). The trim removed 6 bases at V and 1 base at J, leaving 4 bases unmatched. The CDR3 DNA reads as TGTGCCAGCAGACCCGGACTAGCGGGATCCTACGAGCAGTACTTC. Its translation is CASRPGLAGSYEQYF.

The chain uses TRBV6-1 and TRBJ2-7, with 9 positions matching TRBD2. V lost 6 bases and J lost 7; bases outside the gene matches: 10. CDR1 is MNHNS, CDR2 SASEGT, per germline. The CDR3 is 14 amino acids. The CDR3 spells CASRTSGLTGEQYF. The CDR3, as DNA: TGTGCCAGCAGGACTAGCGGACTGACGGGGGAGCAGTACTTC.

This clonotype turned up a few times. The chain couples TRBV20-1 to TRBJ1-6; no clear D. CDR1 and CDR2 (germline): DFQATT, SNEGSKA (reference sequence). Trimming shortened V by 7 bases and J by 9 bases, and 25 bases separated the two germline ends. The CDR3 length is 16 residues. The DNA of the CDR3 is TGCAGTGGCAGGCCCCACATAAGGTCGTCCGGTTCACCCCTCCACTTT. Its translation: CSGRPHIRSSGSPLHF.

This clonotype was picked up a small number of times. This chain uses TRBV7-6 with TRBJ2-6; D possibly corresponds to TRBD2 (6 bases). The germline V gene encodes CDR1 SGHVS and CDR2 FNYEAQ. Trimming took off 2 bases at V and 3 bases at J, with 17 bases between the two ends. This CDR3 comprises 18 residues. The CDR3 spells CASSLSVRGADGANVLTF. CDR3 bases: TGTGCCAGCAGCTTATCGGTTCGCGGGGCAGATGGGGCCAACGTCCTGACTTTC.

About this clonotype itself: An end of the junction differs from the germline gene, which may be a read error. J is TRBJ2-5 and V is TRBV10-3; D gene ambiguous. Germline loops: CDR1 ENHRY, CDR2 SYGVKD. This CDR3 comprises 13 residues. This CDR3 is CAIRTSIGEAQYF. The CDR3 DNA reads as TGTGCCATCAGAACCAGTATCGGAGAGGCCCAGTACTTC.